Below, 8 T cell receptor beta chains from the same sample are listed, as sequenced in a study of T cell repertoires in cytomegalovirus infection. A single record per CDR3 protein comes from TCRdb applying MiXCR to the reads. The sample has fewer than 1,000,000 distinct CDR3 sequences, approximately 32% seen once. These TCRs are of unknown antigen specificity. Sequenced material: cultured CD8+ T cells from PBMCs, taken from culture after CMV antigen stimulation. These receptors were obtained from a human donor in good health (CMV status not recorded). Some clones in this sample may be carry-over from other donors' samples.

The J gene is TRBJ1-2, the V gene TRBV12-3 or TRBV12-4, with 7 positions matching TRBD1. The CDR3 consists of 13 residues. The trim removed 6 bases at V and 4 bases at J, leaving 5 bases unmatched. CDR3 in amino acids: CASRTGWGYGYTF. CDR3 sequence (DNA): TGTGCCAGCAGGACAGGGTGGGGCTATGGCTACACCTTC.

This sequence joins TRBV7-9 and TRBJ1-4, with 8 bases matching TRBD1. The V and J ends lost 5 bases and 14 bases, in that order; junction bases with no gene match: 7. CDR1 and CDR2 from the germline V gene are SEHNR and FQNEAQ (reference sequence). The CDR3 sequence is 12 residues long. CDR3 residues: CASSGTGGFLFF. The DNA of the CDR3 is TGTGCCAGCAGCGGGACAGGCGGCTTTCTGTTTTTT.

The chain joins TRBV4-1 to TRBJ2-5, with D perhaps given as TRBD1 or TRBD2 (5 bases each). Germline V lookup: CDR1 MGHRA, CDR2 YSYEKL. V shed 4 bases and J shed 3 bases, with 12 bases lying between them. The CDR3 length is 14 residues. The CDR3 DNA sequence: TGCGCCAGCAGCCTCGGGACCGACGAAGAGACCCAGTACTTC. This translates into CASSLGTDEETQYF.

The chain has TRBV9 and TRBJ2-3; TRBD2 matches at 10 bases. CDR3 length: 16 amino acids. Germline CDR1 SGDLS, CDR2 YYNGEE. V lost 3 bases to trimming and J lost 0 bases; unmatched junction nucleotides: 4. The CDR3 nucleotides read TGTGCCAGCAGCGCTGGGACTAGCGAAAGCACAGATACGCAGTATTTT. This encodes CASSAGTSESTDTQYF.

The V and J genes are TRBV4-2 and TRBJ1-1; D gene uncertain. Per the germline V gene, CDR1 is LGHNA and CDR2 is YNFKEQ. The CDR3 sequence is 15 residues long. Trimming removed 0 bases from V and 2 bases from J, with 10 bases in between. CDR3 protein: CASSQDDGVNTEAFF. For the CDR3, the DNA is TGTGCCAGCAGCCAAGATGATGGAGTCAACACTGAAGCTTTCTTT.

The table lists this clonotype with a few counts. This chain links TRBV6-5 with TRBJ2-1; 15 bases match TRBD2. The CDR3 contains 14 residues. With V trimmed by 5 bases and J by 10 bases, 3 bases remained unmatched. CDR1 and CDR2 (germline): MNHEY, SVGAGI. The CDR3 DNA sequence: TGTGCCAGCAGTCGGACTAGCGGGGGGGGGGAGCAGTTCTTC. It codes for CASSRTSGGGEQFF.

The table lists this clonotype with a few counts. The chain carries TRBV10-3 and TRBJ2-2; unclear D gene. CDR3 length: 14 residues. Germline lookup yields CDR1 ENHRY and CDR2 SYGVKD. Deletions cut 10 bases from V and 0 bases from J, with 12 bases between. The CDR3 loop is CATHGDTNTGELFF. DNA for the CDR3: TGTGCCACACACGGAGACACGAACACCGGGGAGCTGTTTTTT.

CDR3 residues: CASSQVNRGPFNYGYTF. The CDR3, as DNA: TGCGCCAGCAGCCAAGTTAACAGGGGTCCCTTTAACTATGGCTACACCTTC. The rearrangement links TRBV4-1 to TRBJ1-2; 7 bases match TRBD1. CDR3 size: 17 residues. The V gene end was trimmed by 1 base and the J gene end by 1 base; junction bases not matched to a gene: 9. Germline V lookup: CDR1 MGHRA, CDR2 YSYEKL.